These 32 T cell receptor beta chains were all obtained from the same sample, sequenced in a study of OX40 agonist ivuxolimab in advanced cancers. To prepare the library, the immunoSEQ multiplex PCR assay was applied. TCRdb retrieved this table from immuneACCESS and kept in-frame rearrangements only. Not all clones are present; in checked studies, unresolved V genes account for under half, and no reason is known for the remainder. Present in this sample are around 84,000 clones, nearly 95% of which were seen just once. The leading ten clones occupy around 10% of the sample. Sequencing used CD4+ or CD8+ T cells sorted from blood, obtained in a trial of the OX40 agonist ivuxolimab. The source of these receptors is an adult with an advanced solid tumor such as melanoma, head and neck, liver or kidney cancer.

The chain is built from TRBV6-6 and TRBJ2-7; D not resolved. Germline loops: CDR1 MNHNY, CDR2 SVGAGI (reference sequence). Deletions cut 8 bases from V and 6 bases from J, with 17 bases between. CDR3 length: 13 amino acids. The CDR3 is CASSEFSVTEQYF. The CDR3 DNA follows: TGTGCCAGCTCGGAGTTCAGTGTTACCGAGCAGTACTTC.

The chain carries TRBV6-5 and TRBJ1-3; the D gene is possibly TRBD1 (5 bases). Germline lookup yields CDR1 MNHEY and CDR2 SVGAGI. The CDR3 covers 15 residues. Trimming cost V 7 bases and J 4 bases, with 17 bases left between them. The CDR3: CASTSSRTYGNTIYF. In nucleotides, the CDR3 is TGTGCCAGCACCTCCTCTAGGACATACGGAAACACCATATATTTT.

V is TRBV14 and J is TRBJ2-7, with 13 bases aligning to TRBD2. J gave up 0 bases and V 4 bases, and 6 bases lay outside the gene matches. This CDR3 has 17 residues. Germline lookup yields CDR1 SGHDN and CDR2 FVKESK. CDR3 residues: CASSRGLAGPSSYEQYF. CDR3 sequence (DNA): TGTGCCAGCAGCCGGGGACTAGCGGGACCTAGCTCCTACGAGCAGTACTTC.

The CDR3 DNA sequence: TGTGCCAGCAACCAAGGGGACAGGGGTAACTATGGCTACACCTTC. Translation: CASNQGDRGNYGYTF. The chain links TRBV9 to TRBJ1-2; 10 bases map to TRBD1. Germline V lookup: CDR1 SGDLS, CDR2 YYNGEE. The V segment lost 6 bases and the J segment 1 base; nucleotides outside the gene matches: 6. The CDR3 has 15 amino acids.

The rearrangement uses TRBV4-1 and TRBJ2-7; possibly TRBD2 for D (6 bases). The CDR3 has 15 amino acids. V was clipped by 4 bases and J by 2 bases, with 15 bases between them. From germline, CDR1 is MGHRA and CDR2 YSYEKL. The CDR3 nucleotides are TGCGCCAGCAGCCCAACGGGGCTAGCGACCTACGAGCAGTACTTC. This sequence encodes CASSPTGLATYEQYF.

This clone was detected only once. The chain joins TRBV4-3 to TRBJ2-7; D tentatively reads TRBD1 or TRBD2 (9 bases each). V lost 0 bases and J 2 bases, leaving 20 bases between the germline ends. Germline V gene lookup returns CDR1 LGHNA and CDR2 YSLEER. The CDR3 has 18 amino acids. In nucleotides, the CDR3 is TGCGCCAGCAGCCAAGACGCGGGGGGGACAGGGATGACCTACGAGCAGTACTTC. It codes for CASSQDAGGTGMTYEQYF.

V and J are TRBV28 and TRBJ2-2; the D is unclear. V lost 2 bases and J 0 bases, leaving 19 bases between the germline ends. Germline values: CDR1 MDHEN, CDR2 SYDVKM. The CDR3 is 19 amino acids. The CDR3 loop reads CASSLGWVVTVANTGELFF. The CDR3 DNA follows: TGTGCCAGCAGTTTAGGATGGGTCGTCACAGTCGCGAACACCGGGGAGCTGTTTTTT.

The chain carries TRBV7-9 and TRBJ1-5; D is possibly TRBD1 (5 bases). The germline CDR1 and CDR2 sequences are SEHNR and FQNEAQ (reference sequence). This CDR3 comprises 14 residues. V lost 2 bases and J lost 1, with 6 bases in between. CDR3 region: CASSLTGSNQPQHF. For the CDR3, the DNA is TGTGCCAGCAGCTTAACAGGAAGCAATCAGCCCCAGCATTTT.

The chain couples TRBV4-2 to TRBJ2-7, with D unclear. This CDR3 region has 14 residues. Per germline, CDR1 LGHNA and CDR2 YNFKEQ. V was pared by 0 bases and J by 3 bases, with 9 bases between. The DNA of the CDR3 is TGTGCCAGCAGCCAAGATTGGAGAAGCTACGAGCAGTACTTC. Encoded protein: CASSQDWRSYEQYF.

The chain is built from TRBV4-2 and TRBJ2-1; 8 nucleotides line up with TRBD1. This CDR3 region has 15 residues. CDR1 and CDR2 (germline): LGHNA, YNFKEQ. After removal of 4 bases from V and 3 bases from J, the junction contained 5 bases not matched to a gene. CDR3 amino acids: CASSPPGQDYNEQFF. The CDR3 nucleotides are TGTGCCAGCAGCCCCCCGGGACAGGACTACAATGAGCAGTTCTTC.

V usage is TRBV6-4 and J usage is TRBJ2-5; 11 bases line up with TRBD2. This CDR3 region has 16 residues. J gave up 3 bases and V 3 bases, and 6 bases lay outside the gene matches. Germline V gene sequence: CDR1 MRHNA, CDR2 SNTAGT. CDR3: CASSDPGTSGKETQYF. The CDR3 bases are TGTGCCAGCAGTGATCCTGGGACTAGCGGTAAAGAGACCCAGTACTTC.

This chain connects TRBV7-6 to TRBJ1-5; possible D gene TRBD1, 5 bases. The CDR3 has 15 residues. Trimming cost V 0 bases and J 3 bases, with 9 bases left between them. The germline CDR1 and CDR2 sequences are SGHVS and FNYEAQ. The CDR3 region is CASSLADRTNQPQHF. The CDR3 region has the DNA TGTGCCAGCAGCTTAGCAGACAGAACCAATCAGCCCCAGCATTTT.

The gene calls are TRBV9 and TRBJ2-5; no reliable D call. With 4 bases removed from V and 2 bases from J, the gap between germline ends came to 15 bases. CDR3 length: 15 residues. Looked up from germline, CDR1 is SGDLS and CDR2 is YYNGEE. CDR3 nucleotides: TGTGCCAGCAGCCCAGACGGAAGGAGTCAAGAGACCCAGTACTTC. Its protein is CASSPDGRSQETQYF.

The chain carries TRBV5-4 and TRBJ2-1; D tentatively fits TRBD1 or TRBD2 (5 bases each). V lost 4 bases and J 8 bases, leaving 13 bases between the germline ends. Germline assignment: CDR1 SGHNT and CDR2 YYREEE (reference sequence). This CDR3 has 13 residues. DNA for the CDR3: TGTGCCAGCAGCGGGACCCCAACCGATGAGCAGTTCTTC. Its translation is CASSGTPTDEQFF.

The chain carries TRBV7-8 and TRBJ1-3, with TRBD1 identical over 7 bases. The CDR3 has 17 amino acids. Looked up from germline, CDR1 is SGHVS and CDR2 is FQNEAQ. The V gene end was trimmed by 1 base and the J gene end by 0 bases; junction bases not matched to a gene: 6. The CDR3, as DNA: TGTGCCAGCAGCTTAGAGACAGGGCTCTTCTCTGGAAACACCATATATTTT. Its translation is CASSLETGLFSGNTIYF.

This sequence joins TRBV27 and TRBJ2-7, with D perhaps given as TRBD1 or TRBD2 (5 bases each). CDR1 is MNHEY, CDR2 SMNVEV, per germline (reference sequence). The length of the CDR3 is 18 residues. Between the trimmed V and J ends, which lost 6 bases and 3 bases, there was a span of 27 bases. The CDR3 region has the DNA TGTGCCAGCAGCGTACAAGTTGCATACGGGGCCTCTAGCTACGAGCAGTACTTC. This sequence encodes CASSVQVAYGASSYEQYF.

V is TRBV6-6 and J is TRBJ2-1; TRBD2 matches 9 bases. Unmatched junction bases numbered 9, after V lost 6 bases and J lost 6 bases. CDR1 is MNHNY, CDR2 SVGAGI, per germline (reference sequence). This CDR3 is 15 amino acids long. The CDR3 loop is CASSPWGAGGNEQFF. CDR3 nucleotide sequence: TGTGCCAGCAGCCCGTGGGGAGCGGGAGGCAATGAGCAGTTCTTC.

The chain has TRBV4-3 and TRBJ1-1; D is unclear. The CDR3 contains 14 residues. The germline gives CDR1 LGHNA, CDR2 YSLEER. The V and J ends lost 0 bases and 5 bases respectively, with 10 bases between them. The CDR3 region is CASSQDAEWTEAFF. The CDR3 DNA is TGCGCCAGCAGCCAAGATGCGGAGTGGACTGAAGCTTTCTTT.

V and J are TRBV29-1 and TRBJ2-5, with TRBD1 matching 9 bases. The CDR3 extends over 16 amino acids. The J segment lost 5 bases and the V segment lost 7 bases, leaving 17 bases of the junction unmatched. Germline V CDR1 and CDR2: SQVTM, ANQGSEA. CDR3 sequence reads: CSAGGRDRANWETQYF. The CDR3 DNA sequence: TGCAGCGCTGGGGGAAGGGACAGGGCAAACTGGGAGACCCAGTACTTC.

The chain carries TRBV4-1 and TRBJ1-1; the match to TRBD1 covers 7 bases. CDR3 length: 16 residues. Germline CDR1 reads MGHRA; CDR2 reads YSYEKL. V trimming: 2 bases; J trimming: 3 bases; junction bases outside the gene matches: 9. This CDR3 is CASSQKSDREDTEAFF. The CDR3 DNA reads TGCGCCAGCAGCCAAAAAAGCGACAGGGAGGACACTGAAGCTTTCTTT.

V usage is TRBV6-4 and J usage is TRBJ2-3; D gene ambiguous. CDR1 is MRHNA, CDR2 SNTAGT, per germline. V gave up 4 bases and J gave up 2 bases, with 7 bases separating them. CDR3 size: 13 residues. In DNA form, the CDR3 reads TGTGCCAGCAGTGCCGGGCCCACAGATACGCAGTATTTT. It yields the protein CASSAGPTDTQYF.

A single count supports this clone. CDR3 DNA: TGTGCCAGCAGCTTCCGGCAAGGAAAGCGGGAGACCCAGTACTTC. It yields the protein CASSFRQGKRETQYF. The rearrangement uses TRBV7-9 and TRBJ2-5; possibly TRBD2 for D (5 bases). This CDR3 has 15 amino acids. V shed 3 bases and J shed 5 bases, with 16 bases lying between them. In germline, CDR1 is SEHNR, CDR2 FQNEAQ (reference sequence).

The chain couples TRBV7-2 to TRBJ2-3; D remains unclear. CDR3 length: 15 residues. V was cut by 3 bases and J by 7 bases, with 17 bases left in between. Looked up from germline, CDR1 is SGHTA and CDR2 is FQGNSA. The CDR3, as DNA: TGTGCCAGCAGCTTGAGCCGCTCATTGGCCAATACGCAGTATTTT. It yields the protein CASSLSRSLANTQYF.

This rearrangement joins TRBV10-3 to TRBJ1-1; D is perhaps TRBD1 (5 bases). Germline V CDR1 and CDR2: ENHRY, SYGVKD. Between the trimmed V and J ends, which lost 0 bases and 7 bases, there was a span of 9 bases. This CDR3 has 13 residues. CDR3 residues: CAISESGGDEAFF. For the CDR3, the DNA is TGTGCCATCAGTGAGTCCGGGGGGGATGAAGCTTTCTTT.

The chain joins TRBV7-9 to TRBJ1-2, with a possible D match to TRBD1 (5 bases). Per the germline V gene, CDR1 is SEHNR and CDR2 is FQNEAQ (reference sequence). V was trimmed by 1 base and J by 8 bases, leaving 14 bases between them. The CDR3 is 14 amino acids. DNA for the CDR3: TGTGCCAGCAGCTTAGGACAGACCTCGGCGGGCTACACCTTC. Translation: CASSLGQTSAGYTF.

This chain links TRBV5-4 with TRBJ2-1; 7 bases are shared with TRBD1. The CDR3 is 13 amino acids. The trim removed 4 bases at V and 5 bases at J, leaving 3 bases unmatched. The germline V gene encodes CDR1 SGHNT and CDR2 YYREEE (reference sequence). The CDR3 region is CASSPDRDNEQFF. The CDR3 DNA sequence: TGTGCCAGCAGCCCAGACAGGGACAATGAGCAGTTCTTC.

This clone has a single count. The chain has TRBV12-5 and TRBJ2-4; the D gene is possibly TRBD2 (5 bases). Germline CDR1 and CDR2: LGHNT and FRNRAP. The CDR3 extends over 15 amino acids. Trimming pared 1 base from V and 4 bases from J, leaving 11 bases between. The chain's CDR3 is CASGLGTEAKNIQYF. The CDR3 nucleotides read TGTGCTAGTGGTTTGGGGACTGAGGCAAAAAACATTCAGTACTTC.

This rearrangement joins TRBV28 to TRBJ2-7; 8 bases agree with TRBD1. The ends lost 8 bases at V and 4 bases at J; junction bases unmatched: 13. Germline CDR1 and CDR2: MDHEN and SYDVKM. The CDR3 is made up of 15 amino acids. CDR3 sequence: CASRSDRGYWYEQYF. CDR3 in DNA: TGTGCCAGCCGTTCCGACAGGGGATATTGGTACGAGCAGTACTTC.

CDR3 coding DNA: TGTGCCAGTAGTACCTTCGCGGGGCGGTCCTACGAGCAGTACTTC. Translated: CASSTFAGRSYEQYF. The chain links TRBV19 to TRBJ2-7; a possible D gene is TRBD2 (6 bases). CDR1 LNHDA and CDR2 SQIVND come from the germline V gene (reference sequence). The CDR3 runs 15 residues. V was pared by 4 bases and J by 1 base, with 14 bases between. The complete variable domain, with remaining parts taken from reference TRBV19 and TRBJ2-7, reads DGGITQSPKYLFRKEGQNVTLSCEQNLNHDAMYWYRQDPGQGLRLIYYSQIVNDFQKGDIAEGYSVSREKKESFPLTVTSAQKNPTAFYLCASSTFAGRSYEQYFGPGTRLTVT.

This chain connects TRBV6-1 to TRBJ2-7; 14 bases are a match to TRBD2. The trim removed 4 bases at V and 0 bases at J, leaving 2 bases unmatched. The CDR3 sequence is 16 residues long. Germline V lookup: CDR1 MNHNS, CDR2 SASEGT. The CDR3: CASSAGTSGSSYEQYF. The CDR3, as DNA: TGTGCCAGCAGTGCGGGGACTAGCGGGAGCTCCTACGAGCAGTACTTC.

The chain has TRBV9 and TRBJ1-5, with 8 bases that match TRBD1. The CDR3 spans 17 residues. Germline values: CDR1 SGDLS, CDR2 YYNGEE. V shed 4 bases and J 0 bases; nucleotides not matched to a gene: 9. Written as DNA, the CDR3 is TGTGCCAGCAGCCTCGGGACAGGACTATATAGCAATCAGCCCCAGCATTTT. This sequence encodes CASSLGTGLYSNQPQHF.

The chain employs TRBV14 and TRBJ2-4; D gene ambiguous. V was trimmed by 8 bases and J by 4 bases, leaving 12 bases between them. CDR1 is SGHDN and CDR2 is FVKESK in the germline V gene. The CDR3 has 13 amino acids. In DNA form, the CDR3 reads TGTGCCAGCCTGAGGCGAGATAAAAACATTCAGTACTTC. Its translation: CASLRRDKNIQYF.